This T cell receptor beta chain is from a study of vaccination effects on CD4 cells after COVID-19. Peptide-pool stimulation followed by sequencing identified expanded antigen-specific CD4+ clonotypes in the ViraFEST assay. Subsequent to a culture period of approximately 11 days, CD4+ T cells were isolated. Previously uninfected by SARS-CoV-2, the vaccine recipients also showed negative nucleocapsid antibodies. The culture medium for 2 million or so PBMC per well included about 10 IU/ml IL-2 and 8.5 to 10 ug/ml peptides. Cultures got half-medium changes with IL-2 on days 3 and 7. Concerning this clone: Its antigen is as yet unknown.

The trim removed 1 base at V and 2 bases at J, leaving 1 base unmatched. CDR3 length: 15 residues. Germline V gives CDR1 SGHTA, CDR2 FQGNSA. Produced via immunoSEQ multiplex PCR; TCRdb's table is partial and in-frame only. In the table there are more than 40,000 clones, 77% of which are singletons. The source was CD4+ T cells from PBMCs cultured with HCoV-NL63 spike peptides, collected before COVID-19 vaccination. The chain joins TRBV7-2 to TRBJ2-5, with 10 bases lining up with TRBD2. The TCR sequence derives from a human donor who received a COVID-19 vaccine. The CDR3 is CASSLVSGGQETQYF. DNA for the CDR3: TGTGCCAGCAGCTTAGTTAGCGGGGGGCAAGAGACCCAGTACTTC.